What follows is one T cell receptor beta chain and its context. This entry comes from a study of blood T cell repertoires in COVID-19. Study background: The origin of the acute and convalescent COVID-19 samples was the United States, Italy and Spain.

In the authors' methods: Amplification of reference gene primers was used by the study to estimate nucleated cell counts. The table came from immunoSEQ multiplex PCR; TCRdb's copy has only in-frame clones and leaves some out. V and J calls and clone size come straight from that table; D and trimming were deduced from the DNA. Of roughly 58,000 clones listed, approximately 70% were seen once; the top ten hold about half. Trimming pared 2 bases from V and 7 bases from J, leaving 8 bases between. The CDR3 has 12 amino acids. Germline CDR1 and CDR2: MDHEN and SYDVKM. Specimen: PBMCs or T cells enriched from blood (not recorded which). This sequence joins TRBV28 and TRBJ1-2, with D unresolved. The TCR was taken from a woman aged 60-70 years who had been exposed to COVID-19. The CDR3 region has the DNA TGTGCCAGCAGTTTAGGCCCCCGTGGCTACACCTTC. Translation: CASSLGPRGYTF.